A selection of T cell receptor beta chains follows, all from one sample in a study of T-cell reconstitution after alpha-beta-depleted transplantation in children. In TCRdb, the PCR reads were re-called with MiXCR into one record per CDR3 protein. The sample yields about 870,000 distinct CDR3 sequences, roughly 16% seen once. Sample: PBMCs, mostly from graft donor cells, taken 360 days after TCRalphabeta/CD19-depleted stem cell transplant. Every receptor here comes from a male patient between 5 and 17 years old who had a stem cell transplant for acute lymphoblastic leukemia, so the T cells may come from the graft donor. Each CDR3 is given with its conserved first and last residue. A D gene is named only where the DNA matches it firmly. Some rows have no size entry. The others give once, few or many, or a class for an expanded clone.

>.|TRBJ2-1|TRBV18|14|.
CASSPKTDYNEQFF
TGTGCCAGCTCACCAAAAACTGACTACAATGAGCAGTTCTTC
>TRBD2|TRBJ2-1|TRBV9|16|few
CASSPVGSGSYNEQFF
TGTGCCAGCAGCCCAGTCGGTAGCGGGAGTTACAATGAGCAGTTCTTC
>.|TRBJ2-1|TRBV10-3|16|.
CAISPLEGAVYNEQFF
TGTGCCATCAGTCCGTTGGAAGGGGCGGTGTACAATGAGCAGTTCTTC
>TRBD1|TRBJ2-7|TRBV5-4|14|.
CASSLPTGVHEQYF
TGTGCCAGCAGCTTGCCGACAGGGGTCCACGAGCAGTACTTC
>TRBD1|TRBJ2-6|TRBV20-1|15|few
CSARPGGTGANVLTF
TGCAGTGCTAGACCAGGGGGTACTGGGGCCAACGTCCTGACTTTC
>TRBD2|TRBJ2-1|TRBV28|12|.
CASERGPQPVVF
TGTGCCAGCGAGCGGGGCCCTCAGCCTGTTGTCTTC
>.|TRBJ2-2|TRBV6-1|15|.
CASSHDRSNTGELFF
TGTGCCAGCAGCCACGACAGGTCGAACACCGGGGAGCTGTTTTTT
>.|TRBJ1-1|TRBV12-3/TRBV12-4|14|few
CASSFHGWAKTAFF
TGTGCCAGCAGTTTTCATGGCTGGGCTAAGACAGCTTTCTTT
>TRBD1|TRBJ1-5|TRBV10-2|12|few
CASSGGDRPQHF
TGCGCCAGCAGTGGGGGGGACAGGCCCCAGCATTTT
>.|TRBJ2-7|TRBV11-2|13|few
CASSLDIPHEQYF
TGTGCCAGCAGCTTAGATATACCCCACGAGCAGTACTTC
>.|TRBJ1-4|TRBV5-1|14|many
CASSLNSKNEKLFF
TGCGCCAGCAGCTTGAACAGTAAGAATGAAAAACTGTTTTTT
>.|TRBJ2-7|TRBV12-3/TRBV12-4|13|.
CASGTVGLEEQYF
TGTGCCAGCGGTACAGTGGGCCTTGAAGAGCAGTACTTC
>.|TRBJ2-7|TRBV7-9|14|few
CASSLVGYSYEQYF
TGTGCCAGCAGCTTAGTCGGATACTCCTACGAGCAGTACTTC
>.|TRBJ2-3|TRBV14|12|few
CASSHTADTQYF
TGTGCCAGCAGCCACACTGCAGATACGCAGTATTTT
>.|TRBJ1-2|TRBV19|12|.
CASSKDDYGYTF
TGTGCCAGTAGTAAAGATGACTATGGCTACACCTTC
>.|TRBJ2-7|TRBV6-1|15|.
CASRGGRARSYEQYF
TGTGCCAGCAGGGGGGGCAGGGCGAGGTCCTACGAGCAGTACTTC
>.|TRBJ2-3|TRBV9|17|few
CASSPPLGVTSTDTQYF
TGTGCCAGCAGCCCCCCCTTAGGGGTTACTAGCACAGATACGCAGTATTTT
>TRBD1|TRBJ2-7|TRBV6-5|16|few
CASSYGAGTASYEQYF
TGTGCCAGCAGTTACGGAGCCGGGACAGCCTCCTACGAGCAGTACTTC
>.|TRBJ1-2|TRBV5-1|14|.
CASSLAQKNYGYTF
TGCGCCAGCAGCTTGGCCCAAAAGAACTATGGCTACACCTTC
>.|TRBJ1-5|TRBV18|17|few
CASSPKGEGLLNQPQHF
TGTGCCAGCTCACCAAAAGGTGAAGGACTCCTAAATCAGCCCCAGCATTTT
>.|TRBJ2-1|TRBV27|15|many
CASSRTGNSYNEQFF
TGTGCCAGCAGCCGAACCGGGAATTCCTACAATGAGCAGTTCTTC
>.|TRBJ2-1|TRBV11-2|14|.
CASSVGVSGNEQFF
TGTGCCAGCAGCGTAGGAGTTAGCGGAAATGAGCAGTTCTTC
>.|TRBJ1-1|TRBV12-3/TRBV12-4|14|many
CASSLTPSGTEAFF
TGTGCCAGCAGTTTAACCCCCTCGGGCACTGAAGCTTTCTTT
>TRBD2|TRBJ2-7|TRBV27|15|.
CASIKMTGGPYEQYF
TGTGCCAGCATCAAAATGACGGGAGGGCCCTACGAGCAGTACTTC
>TRBD2|TRBJ2-1|TRBV7-8|18|.
CASSLAGDSGSSYNEQFF
TGTGCCAGCAGCTTAGCAGGCGATAGCGGGAGCTCCTACAATGAGCAGTTCTTC
>TRBD2|TRBJ2-1|TRBV18|18|.
CASPNTWEGPPSYNEQFF
TGTGCCAGCCCCAACACCTGGGAGGGCCCCCCTTCCTACAATGAGCAGTTCTTC
>.|TRBJ2-6|TRBV21-1|20|.
CASSKDLLGIGAPGANVLTF
TGTGCCAGCAGCAAAGACCTCCTAGGGATCGGGGCACCTGGGGCCAACGTCCTGACTTTC
>.|TRBJ1-4|TRBV3-1|16|.
CASSYSYSTTNEKLFF
TGTGCCAGCAGCTACTCTTACAGTACAACTAATGAAAAACTGTTTTTT
>TRBD1|TRBJ1-2|TRBV5-1|13|few
CASSRDSLDGYTF
TGCGCCAGCAGCCGGGACAGCCTTGATGGCTACACCTTC
>TRBD1|TRBJ2-3|TRBV6-1|16|.
CASSHNRGWGTDTQYF
TGTGCCAGCAGCCATAACAGGGGCTGGGGCACAGATACGCAGTATTTT
>.|TRBJ1-2|TRBV12-3/TRBV12-4|15|many
CASSSHTGLSYGYTF
TGTGCCAGCAGTTCCCACACGGGCCTCTCTTATGGCTACACCTTC
>.|TRBJ1-2|TRBV20-1|13|few
CSARRADNYGYTF
TGCAGTGCTAGAAGAGCAGATAACTATGGCTACACCTTC
>.|TRBJ2-7|TRBV20-1|13|.
CSARDVQPYEQYF
TGCAGTGCTAGAGATGTCCAGCCTTACGAGCAGTACTTC
>.|TRBJ2-7|TRBV7-9|13|few
CASSLRNYYEQYF
TGTGCCAGCAGCTTGCGGAATTACTACGAGCAGTACTTC
>TRBD2|TRBJ2-1|TRBV12-3/TRBV12-4|15|.
CASSVSGSHHNEQFF
TGTGCCAGCAGTGTTAGCGGGAGCCACCACAATGAGCAGTTCTTC
>.|TRBJ1-2|TRBV7-8|16|few
CASSLEGGSVFYGYTF
TGTGCCAGCAGCTTAGAGGGGGGCTCTGTCTTTTATGGCTACACCTTC
>.|TRBJ2-1|TRBV5-1|15|many
CASSLILRMADEQFF
TGCGCCAGCAGCTTAATCCTCAGGATGGCGGATGAGCAGTTCTTC
>.|TRBJ2-1|TRBV11-2|12|few
CASSRDESEQFF
TGTGCCAGCAGTCGTGACGAGAGTGAGCAGTTCTTC
>.|TRBJ2-5|TRBV7-7|13|many
CASSLRPQETQYF
TGTGCCAGCAGCTTAAGGCCCCAAGAGACCCAGTACTTC
>.|TRBJ1-5|TRBV12-3/TRBV12-4|13|.
CASRRSSNQPQHF
TGTGCCAGCAGGCGGTCCAGCAATCAGCCCCAGCATTTT
>.|TRBJ2-3|TRBV5-1|13|.
CASSLRPPDTQYF
TGCGCCAGCAGCTTACGCCCACCAGATACGCAGTATTTT
>.|TRBJ1-5|TRBV9|14|.
CASSPGEGYQPQHF
TGTGCCAGCAGCCCAGGGGAGGGGTATCAGCCCCAGCATTTT
>TRBD1|TRBJ2-7|TRBV4-2|14|few
CASRVTGGVYEQYF
TGTGCCAGCAGAGTGACAGGGGGCGTCTACGAGCAGTACTTC
>.|TRBJ2-7|TRBV7-3|15|.
CASSLQPGNSLEQYF
TGTGCCAGCAGCTTACAACCAGGGAACTCTCTCGAGCAGTACTTC
>.|TRBJ2-1|TRBV6-2/TRBV6-3|14|once
CASSYALPSGEQFF
TGTGCCAGCAGTTACGCCCTCCCGAGCGGTGAGCAGTTCTTC
>TRBD2|TRBJ2-1|TRBV12-3/TRBV12-4|16|few
CASSLLSGSSYNEQFF
TGTGCCAGCAGTTTACTTAGCGGGAGCTCCTACAATGAGCAGTTCTTC
>.|TRBJ2-3|TRBV7-2|14|few
CANSRPGGTDTQYF
TGTGCCAACTCCAGACCCGGGGGCACAGATACGCAGTATTTT
>.|TRBJ2-1|TRBV9|12|.
CASSAPGGEQFF
TGTGCCAGCAGCGCCCCTGGGGGCGAGCAGTTCTTC
>.|TRBJ2-4|TRBV29-1|13|.
CSVEDRGGNIQYF
TGCAGCGTTGAAGATCGAGGGGGGAACATTCAGTACTTC
>.|TRBJ2-7|TRBV30|16|few
CAWRGSSSGLTYEQYF
TGTGCCTGGAGGGGCTCGTCGAGCGGGCTAACCTACGAGCAGTACTTC
>.|TRBJ1-1|TRBV12-3/TRBV12-4|14|few
CASRPGGEDTEAFF
TGTGCCAGCAGGCCCGGAGGTGAGGACACTGAAGCTTTCTTT
>.|TRBJ1-4|TRBV30|13|.
CAWSETENEKLFF
TGTGCCTGGAGTGAAACCGAGAATGAAAAACTGTTTTTT